Here is one T cell receptor beta chain with its context. CDR1 and CDR2 (germline): SGHRS, YFSETQ. This CDR3 has 16 amino acids. Deletions cut 4 bases from V and 5 bases from J, with 16 bases between. This entry belongs to a study of Ad26.COV2.S vaccination and SARS-CoV-2 variants. Whole-study context: Participants got Ad26.COV2.S intramuscularly, once or twice 56 days apart.

Sequencing was performed with immunoSEQ multiplex PCR; in TCRdb, only in-frame clones are kept and a portion is missing. The sample has around 320,000 clones, around nine tenths seen once; the top ten hold around 3.7%. Documented treatment: approximately 18 received Ad26.COV2.S at low or high dose, single or two shots; about 5 received placebo; per-sample allocation not given. Day 63 after the first injection of vaccine or placebo was the sampling time. The shot given was an Ad26 vector that makes Wuhan-strain SARS-CoV-2 spike. Sample: peripheral blood, taken in a trial of Ad26.COV2.S vaccine versus placebo. This TCR derives from a person between 18 and 59 years old who received the Ad26.COV2.S COVID-19 vaccine or a placebo. The V gene is TRBV5-1, the J gene TRBJ1-6; no reliable D call. This chain's CDR3 is CASSLDPGGDNSPLHF. Written as DNA, the CDR3 is TGCGCCAGCAGCCTTGACCCCGGAGGTGATAATTCACCCCTCCACTTT.